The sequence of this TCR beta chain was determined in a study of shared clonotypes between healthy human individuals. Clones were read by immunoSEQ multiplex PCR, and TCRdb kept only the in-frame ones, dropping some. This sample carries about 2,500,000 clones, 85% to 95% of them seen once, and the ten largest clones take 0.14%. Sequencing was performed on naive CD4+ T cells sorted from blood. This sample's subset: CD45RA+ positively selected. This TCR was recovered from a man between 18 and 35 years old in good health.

Here the CDR3 reads CASSSGANLPGYEQYF. DNA of the CDR3: TGTGCCAGCAGCTCAGGCGCGAACCTGCCGGGGTACGAGCAGTACTTC. The chain links TRBV11-2 to TRBJ2-7; possible D gene TRBD2, 5 bases. The germline gives CDR1 SGHAT, CDR2 FQNNGV. V gave up 4 bases and J gave up 4 bases, with 20 bases separating them. There are 16 residues in the CDR3.